The T cell receptor beta chain under discussion was sequenced for a study of T cell responses to AZD1222 COVID-19 vaccine. Study-wide results and caveats: The donor cohort was predominantly white British with a female majority, and clonal diversity may have been underestimated. Along spike, vaccine-associated CD4 TCRs were found throughout, with dominance at 160-218 and 743-854. Only a handful of AZD1222 recipients, more than 5 in all, had baseline seropositivity. No day 14 peak samples; only post-peak repertoires were characterized.

This CDR3 spans 15 amino acids. Trimming removed 5 bases at V and 4 bases at J, with 16 bases between. From germline, CDR1 is SGHVS and CDR2 FQNEAQ. Assay used: immunoSEQ multiplex PCR; TCRdb lists only in-frame clones, some missing. The table shows 60,000 to 95,000 clones, with roughly 84% occurring only once. Concerning this clone: The antigen is not known.

The chain employs TRBV7-8 and TRBJ2-3; D is tentatively TRBD1 or TRBD2 (6 bases each). The source is an adult who received the AZD1222 COVID-19 vaccine. The specimen comprised peripheral blood, sampled 28 days after the second AZD1222 dose. The chain's CDR3 is CASSRSRGPSDTQYF. The CDR3 region has the DNA TGTGCCAGCAGCCGCAGCCGGGGGCCCTCAGATACGCAGTATTTT.